A selection of T cell receptor beta chains follows, all from one sample in a study of T cell changes during pregnancy in multiple sclerosis. Repertoires were generated with immunoSEQ multiplex PCR, while TCRdb's copy carries only in-frame clones and drops some. The sample has 25,000 to 30,000 clones, around nine tenths seen once. Sequences were derived from CD4+ T cells from peripheral blood mononuclear cells, sampled in the first trimester of pregnancy. The receptors stem from a female donor with multiple sclerosis, enrolled in a pregnancy study. CDR3s include the opening cysteine and the closing phenylalanine or tryptophan. Each record gives: CDR3 protein, CDR3 DNA, clone size, V gene, D gene, J gene. The D gene is left open where the match is weak. Only some rows state a clone size, as once, few, many or a class for expanded clones.

CDR3aa: CASSLLGTDTQYF
CDR3nt: TGTGCCAGCAGCTTGCTTGGCACAGATACGCAGTATTTT
abundance: NA
v_gene: TRBV5-4
d_gene: NA
j_gene: TRBJ2-3

CDR3aa: CASSPGTGPYEQYF
CDR3nt: TGTGCCAGCTCGCCCGGGACAGGACCCTACGAGCAGTACTTC
abundance: NA
v_gene: TRBV18
d_gene: TRBD1
j_gene: TRBJ2-7

CDR3aa: CASRSWTGVTDEQFF
CDR3nt: TGTGCCAGCAGGTCCTGGACAGGGGTGACGGATGAGCAGTTCTTC
abundance: NA
v_gene: TRBV6-5
d_gene: TRBD1
j_gene: TRBJ2-1

CDR3aa: CAWNGGTGNTIYF
CDR3nt: TGTGCCTGGAACGGGGGGACTGGAAACACCATATATTTT
abundance: NA
v_gene: TRBV30
d_gene: NA
j_gene: TRBJ1-3

CDR3aa: CASSPSRVSEQYF
CDR3nt: TGTGCCAGCAGCCCATCCAGGGTCAGCGAGCAGTACTTC
abundance: NA
v_gene: TRBV11-2
d_gene: NA
j_gene: TRBJ2-7

CDR3aa: CASSLGQGYGYTF
CDR3nt: TGTGCCAGCTCACTGGGACAGGGCTATGGCTACACCTTC
abundance: NA
v_gene: TRBV18
d_gene: TRBD1
j_gene: TRBJ1-2

CDR3aa: CASSLGSRGPYNEQFF
CDR3nt: TGTGCCAGCAGCTTAGGTTCGCGGGGACCGTACAATGAGCAGTTCTTC
abundance: NA
v_gene: TRBV7-9
d_gene: NA
j_gene: TRBJ2-1

CDR3aa: CAISPDLQGYTEAFF
CDR3nt: TGTGCCATCAGTCCCGACCTACAGGGATACACTGAAGCTTTCTTT
abundance: NA
v_gene: TRBV10-3
d_gene: NA
j_gene: TRBJ1-1

CDR3aa: CASSEDTNGNTIYF
CDR3nt: TGTGCCAGCAGTGAGGACACCAACGGAAACACCATATATTTT
abundance: NA
v_gene: TRBV2
d_gene: NA
j_gene: TRBJ1-3

CDR3aa: CASRLTGTEGETQYF
CDR3nt: TGTGCCAGCAGGCTCACCGGGACAGAGGGGGAGACCCAGTACTTC
abundance: NA
v_gene: TRBV6-6
d_gene: TRBD1
j_gene: TRBJ2-5

CDR3aa: CASSLLGVQPQHF
CDR3nt: TGTGCCAGCAGTTTATTAGGGGTTCAGCCCCAGCATTTT
abundance: NA
v_gene: TRBV28
d_gene: NA
j_gene: TRBJ1-5

CDR3aa: CASSLDGRWNSPLHF
CDR3nt: TGCGCCAGCAGCTTGGACGGCAGGTGGAATTCACCCCTCCACTTT
abundance: NA
v_gene: TRBV5-1
d_gene: NA
j_gene: TRBJ1-6

CDR3aa: CASSLASGYTDTQYF
CDR3nt: TGCGCCAGCAGCTTGGCAAGCGGATACACAGATACGCAGTATTTT
abundance: NA
v_gene: TRBV5-1
d_gene: NA
j_gene: TRBJ2-3

CDR3aa: CASSFRGLYGYTF
CDR3nt: TGTGCCAGCAGTTTTCGAGGACTCTATGGCTACACCTTC
abundance: NA
v_gene: TRBV27
d_gene: NA
j_gene: TRBJ1-2

CDR3aa: CASSLFPGVDEKLFF
CDR3nt: TGTGCCAGCAGTTTATTTCCCGGGGTGGATGAAAAACTGTTTTTT
abundance: NA
v_gene: TRBV27
d_gene: NA
j_gene: TRBJ1-4

CDR3aa: CTSSGTGDSPLHF
CDR3nt: TGCACCAGCAGTGGGACAGGGGATTCACCCCTCCACTTT
abundance: NA
v_gene: TRBV10-1
d_gene: TRBD1
j_gene: TRBJ1-6

CDR3aa: CASSPEGGVSGAFF
CDR3nt: TGCGCCAGCAGCCCCGAGGGGGGGGTTTCTGGAGCTTTCTTT
abundance: NA
v_gene: TRBV4-1
d_gene: NA
j_gene: TRBJ1-1

CDR3aa: CASSQGQGRKGYNEQFF
CDR3nt: TGCGCCAGCAGCCAAGGGCAGGGCCGCAAAGGCTACAATGAGCAGTTCTTC
abundance: NA
v_gene: TRBV4-1
d_gene: NA
j_gene: TRBJ2-1

CDR3aa: CASSVGGTGQETQYF
CDR3nt: TGTGCCAGCAGCGTAGGGGGGACAGGCCAAGAGACCCAGTACTTC
abundance: NA
v_gene: TRBV9
d_gene: TRBD1
j_gene: TRBJ2-5

CDR3aa: CASSPRGSGVGGNTIYF
CDR3nt: TGTGCCAGCAGCCCCCGGGGATCAGGGGTGGGAGGAAACACCATATATTTT
abundance: NA
v_gene: TRBV9
d_gene: NA
j_gene: TRBJ1-3

CDR3aa: CASSLGQNNEKLFF
CDR3nt: TGCGCCAGCAGCTTGGGGCAGAATAATGAAAAACTGTTTTTT
abundance: NA
v_gene: TRBV5-1
d_gene: NA
j_gene: TRBJ1-4

CDR3aa: CASSLLRGNTEAFF
CDR3nt: TGCGCCAGCAGCTTGTTACGGGGGAACACTGAAGCTTTCTTT
abundance: NA
v_gene: TRBV5-1
d_gene: NA
j_gene: TRBJ1-1

CDR3aa: CASSYSAPQTEAFF
CDR3nt: TGTGCCAGCAGTTACTCGGCCCCTCAGACTGAAGCTTTCTTT
abundance: NA
v_gene: TRBV6-5
d_gene: NA
j_gene: TRBJ1-1

CDR3aa: CASSFYSGGEETQYF
CDR3nt: TGTGCCAGCAGCTTTTATTCGGGGGGCGAAGAGACCCAGTACTTC
abundance: NA
v_gene: TRBV7-9
d_gene: NA
j_gene: TRBJ2-5

CDR3aa: CASSPVRGPTTDTQYF
CDR3nt: TGTGCCAGCAGCCCAGTACGAGGGCCCACCACAGATACGCAGTATTTT
abundance: NA
v_gene: TRBV11-2
d_gene: NA
j_gene: TRBJ2-3

CDR3aa: CAWVTQGRRETQYF
CDR3nt: TGTGCCTGGGTCACGCAGGGGCGACGGGAGACCCAGTACTTC
abundance: NA
v_gene: TRBV30
d_gene: NA
j_gene: TRBJ2-5

CDR3aa: CASSRAGDFDNYGYTF
CDR3nt: TGCGCCAGCAGCCGAGCAGGGGATTTCGATAACTATGGCTACACCTTC
abundance: NA
v_gene: TRBV4-1
d_gene: NA
j_gene: TRBJ1-2

CDR3aa: CASSLAARTGNGYTF
CDR3nt: TGTGCCAGCAGCTTAGCCGCCAGGACGGGGAATGGCTACACCTTC
abundance: once
v_gene: TRBV7-9
d_gene: NA
j_gene: TRBJ1-2

CDR3aa: CASSLSRTGLGTNEKLFF
CDR3nt: TGTGCCAGCAGCTTGTCGCGGACAGGGCTGGGAACTAATGAAAAACTGTTTTTT
abundance: NA
v_gene: TRBV5-7
d_gene: TRBD1
j_gene: TRBJ1-4

CDR3aa: CASSNASRTEACYTF
CDR3nt: TGTGCCAGCAGCAATGCCTCCCGGACAGAGGCCTGCTACACCTTC
abundance: NA
v_gene: TRBV21-1
d_gene: NA
j_gene: TRBJ1-2

CDR3aa: CAISDQSGTPTYEQYF
CDR3nt: TGTGCCATCAGTGACCAAAGCGGGACACCTACCTACGAGCAGTACTTC
abundance: NA
v_gene: TRBV10-3
d_gene: NA
j_gene: TRBJ2-7

CDR3aa: CASSPRIEGAGELFF
CDR3nt: TGTGCCAGCAGCCCCCGGATCGAGGGGGCCGGGGAGCTGTTTTTT
abundance: NA
v_gene: TRBV7-8
d_gene: NA
j_gene: TRBJ2-2

CDR3aa: CASSASGQDGTQYF
CDR3nt: TGCGCCAGCAGCGCGTCCGGACAGGATGGGACCCAGTACTTC
abundance: NA
v_gene: TRBV5-1
d_gene: TRBD1
j_gene: TRBJ2-5

CDR3aa: CASSRTDRGGTGELFF
CDR3nt: TGTGCCAGCAGCCGGACGGACAGGGGCGGCACCGGGGAGCTGTTTTTT
abundance: NA
v_gene: TRBV5-6
d_gene: TRBD1
j_gene: TRBJ2-2

CDR3aa: CATSGTGATGELFF
CDR3nt: TGTGCCACCTCGGGGACAGGGGCCACCGGGGAGCTGTTTTTT
abundance: NA
v_gene: TRBV10-3
d_gene: TRBD1
j_gene: TRBJ2-2

CDR3aa: CASGLVRDGTGGLGAFF
CDR3nt: TGTGCTAGTGGTTTGGTACGGGACGGGACAGGGGGCCTGGGAGCTTTCTTT
abundance: NA
v_gene: TRBV12-5
d_gene: TRBD1
j_gene: TRBJ1-1

CDR3aa: CASSVGRVASGYGYTF
CDR3nt: TGTGCCAGCAGCGTAGGGAGGGTAGCATCCGGCTATGGCTACACCTTC
abundance: NA
v_gene: TRBV9
d_gene: NA
j_gene: TRBJ1-2

CDR3aa: CAWTRGAGWYETQYF
CDR3nt: TGTGCCTGGACTCGGGGAGCGGGGTGGTATGAGACCCAGTACTTC
abundance: NA
v_gene: TRBV30
d_gene: TRBD2
j_gene: TRBJ2-5

CDR3aa: CASSSWTGSYEQYF
CDR3nt: TGTGCCAGCAGTTCGTGGACAGGATCCTACGAGCAGTACTTC
abundance: NA
v_gene: TRBV6-5
d_gene: TRBD1
j_gene: TRBJ2-7

CDR3aa: CASSEALRGTGGYTF
CDR3nt: TGTGCCAGCAGTGAAGCGCTTCGGGGGACTGGTGGCTACACCTTC
abundance: NA
v_gene: TRBV2
d_gene: NA
j_gene: TRBJ1-2

CDR3aa: CASAGNYGYTF
CDR3nt: TGTGCCAGTGCAGGAAACTATGGCTACACCTTC
abundance: NA
v_gene: TRBV2
d_gene: NA
j_gene: TRBJ1-2

CDR3aa: CATSRERGGLEQYF
CDR3nt: TGTGCCACCAGCAGAGAACGCGGGGGTCTGGAGCAGTACTTC
abundance: NA
v_gene: TRBV15
d_gene: TRBD2
j_gene: TRBJ2-7

CDR3aa: CASSLPWSRVMNTEAFF
CDR3nt: TGTGCCAGCAGCTTACCTTGGTCGAGGGTTATGAACACTGAAGCTTTCTTT
abundance: NA
v_gene: TRBV11-2
d_gene: NA
j_gene: TRBJ1-1

CDR3aa: CASSIVHSPSYEQYF
CDR3nt: TGTGCCAGTAGTATAGTACATTCCCCCTCCTACGAGCAGTACTTC
abundance: NA
v_gene: TRBV19
d_gene: NA
j_gene: TRBJ2-7

CDR3aa: CASSLRFYEQYF
CDR3nt: TGTGCCAGCAGTCTACGTTTCTACGAGCAGTACTTC
abundance: NA
v_gene: TRBV28
d_gene: NA
j_gene: TRBJ2-7

CDR3aa: CASSRGGEETQYF
CDR3nt: TGTGCCAGCAGTAGGGGGGGGGAAGAGACCCAGTACTTC
abundance: NA
v_gene: TRBV7-2
d_gene: NA
j_gene: TRBJ2-5

CDR3aa: CASSYGGTGADTQYF
CDR3nt: TGTGCCAGCAGTTACGGCGGGACAGGGGCAGATACGCAGTATTTT
abundance: NA
v_gene: TRBV6-6
d_gene: TRBD1
j_gene: TRBJ2-3

CDR3aa: CASSLGSGGADTQYF
CDR3nt: TGTGCCAGCAGCTTGGGTAGCGGGGGGGCAGATACGCAGTATTTT
abundance: NA
v_gene: TRBV5-6
d_gene: TRBD2
j_gene: TRBJ2-3

CDR3aa: CASSWDLYNEQFF
CDR3nt: TGTGCCAGCAGCTGGGACTTGTACAATGAGCAGTTCTTC
abundance: once
v_gene: TRBV11-2
d_gene: NA
j_gene: TRBJ2-1

CDR3aa: CASGQGRQFF
CDR3nt: TGTGCCAGCGGACAGGGAAGGCAGTTCTTC
abundance: NA
v_gene: TRBV6-1
d_gene: TRBD1
j_gene: TRBJ2-1

CDR3aa: CASSFDRYSYTDTQYF
CDR3nt: TGTGCCAGCAGCTTTGACAGATATTCGTACACAGATACGCAGTATTTT
abundance: NA
v_gene: TRBV5-6
d_gene: NA
j_gene: TRBJ2-3

CDR3aa: CASSGDRGRLGYTF
CDR3nt: TGCGCCAGCAGCGGAGACAGGGGGAGGTTGGGCTACACCTTC
abundance: NA
v_gene: TRBV5-1
d_gene: TRBD1
j_gene: TRBJ1-2

CDR3aa: CASSLMGGTGGGTEAFF
CDR3nt: TGTGCCAGCAGCTTAATGGGGGGGACAGGGGGCGGCACTGAAGCTTTCTTT
abundance: NA
v_gene: TRBV7-9
d_gene: TRBD1
j_gene: TRBJ1-1

CDR3aa: CASSPQRDTAQGTQYF
CDR3nt: TGCGCCAGCAGCCCCCAACGGGACACCGCGCAAGGGACCCAGTACTTC
abundance: NA
v_gene: TRBV4-3
d_gene: NA
j_gene: TRBJ2-5